This TCR beta chain is drawn from a study of blood T cell repertoires in COVID-19. Study in general: PBMCs, B-cell-depleted T cells, or T cells were the source of the cDNA or gDNA that made up the material.

All enrollees were roughly 18 to 90 years old and from about two dozen US areas. Recovered status in Cohort 3 required two negative PCRs, clearance, or symptom resolution. Assay: immunoSEQ multiplex PCR; the TCRdb copy retains only in-frame clones and omits some. The repertoire includes about 230,000 clones, around 86% of them detected once, and about 14% sits in the top ten. This CDR3 has 15 residues. V shed 6 bases, J shed 8 bases, and the junction held 12 bases outside the gene matches. Germline lookup yields CDR1 MNHEY and CDR2 SMNVEV (reference sequence). The count of this clone is one. The J gene is TRBJ1-2, the V gene TRBV27; the match to TRBD1 covers 10 bases. Sequenced sample: PBMCs or T cells enriched from blood (not recorded which). This TCR was recovered from a man aged 18 to 29 who had recovered from COVID-19. The CDR3 reads CASRTRQGAPRGYTF. The CDR3 coding sequence is TGTGCCAGCAGAACTCGACAGGGGGCGCCCCGGGGCTACACCTTC.